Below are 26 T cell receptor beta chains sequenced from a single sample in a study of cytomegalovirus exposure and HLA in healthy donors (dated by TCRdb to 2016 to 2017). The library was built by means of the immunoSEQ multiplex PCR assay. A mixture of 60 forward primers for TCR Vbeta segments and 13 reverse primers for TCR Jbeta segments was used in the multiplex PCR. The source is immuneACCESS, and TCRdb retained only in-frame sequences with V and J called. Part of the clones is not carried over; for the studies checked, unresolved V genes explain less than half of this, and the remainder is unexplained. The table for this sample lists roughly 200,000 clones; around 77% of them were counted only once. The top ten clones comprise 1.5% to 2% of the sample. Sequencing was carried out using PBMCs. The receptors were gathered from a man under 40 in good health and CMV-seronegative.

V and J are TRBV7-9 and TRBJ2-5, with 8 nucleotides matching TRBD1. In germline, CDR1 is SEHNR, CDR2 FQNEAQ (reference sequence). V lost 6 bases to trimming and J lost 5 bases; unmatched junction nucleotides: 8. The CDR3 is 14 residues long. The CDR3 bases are TGTGCCAGCAGACCTCAGGGGGCCGGTGAGACCCAGTACTTC. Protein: CASRPQGAGETQYF.

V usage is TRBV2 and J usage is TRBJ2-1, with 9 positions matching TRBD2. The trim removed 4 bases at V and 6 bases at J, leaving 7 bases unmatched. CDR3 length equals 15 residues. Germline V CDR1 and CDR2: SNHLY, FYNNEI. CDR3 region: CASSGGRVGVNEQFF. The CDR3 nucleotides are TGTGCCAGCAGTGGCGGGAGGGTCGGGGTCAATGAGCAGTTCTTC.

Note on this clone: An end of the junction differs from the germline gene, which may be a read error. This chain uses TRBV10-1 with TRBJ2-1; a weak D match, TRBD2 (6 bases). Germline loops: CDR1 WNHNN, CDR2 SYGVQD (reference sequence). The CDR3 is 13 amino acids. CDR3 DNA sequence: TGCGCCAGTACAAGGGCGGGATACACTGAGCAGTTCTTC. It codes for CASTRAGYTEQFF.

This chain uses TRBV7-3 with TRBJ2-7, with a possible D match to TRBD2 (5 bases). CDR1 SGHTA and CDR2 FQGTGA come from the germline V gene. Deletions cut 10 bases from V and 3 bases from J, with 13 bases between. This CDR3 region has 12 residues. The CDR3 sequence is CAIRGPRYEQYF. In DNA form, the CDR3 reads TGTGCCATCCGAGGGCCCCGCTACGAGCAGTACTTC.

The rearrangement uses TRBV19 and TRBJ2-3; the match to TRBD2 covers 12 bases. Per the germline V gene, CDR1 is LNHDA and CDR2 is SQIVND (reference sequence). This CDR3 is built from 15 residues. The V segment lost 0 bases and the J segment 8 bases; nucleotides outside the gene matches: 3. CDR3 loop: CASSIDPSGRGTQYF. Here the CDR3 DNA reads TGTGCCAGTAGTATAGATCCTAGCGGGAGGGGTACGCAGTATTTT.

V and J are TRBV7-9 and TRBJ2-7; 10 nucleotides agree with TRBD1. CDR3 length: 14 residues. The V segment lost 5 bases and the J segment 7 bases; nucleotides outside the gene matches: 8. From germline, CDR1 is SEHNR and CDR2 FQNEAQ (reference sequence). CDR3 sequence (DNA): TGTGCCAGCAGCCCCTGGACAGGGGGAGGTGAGCAGTACTTC. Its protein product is CASSPWTGGGEQYF.

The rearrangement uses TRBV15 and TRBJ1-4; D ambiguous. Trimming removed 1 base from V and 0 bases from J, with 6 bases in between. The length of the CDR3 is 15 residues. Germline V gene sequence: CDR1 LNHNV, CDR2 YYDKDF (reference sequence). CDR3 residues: CATSRGRPTNEKLFF. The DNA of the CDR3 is TGTGCCACCAGCAGAGGGCGGCCAACTAATGAAAAACTGTTTTTT.

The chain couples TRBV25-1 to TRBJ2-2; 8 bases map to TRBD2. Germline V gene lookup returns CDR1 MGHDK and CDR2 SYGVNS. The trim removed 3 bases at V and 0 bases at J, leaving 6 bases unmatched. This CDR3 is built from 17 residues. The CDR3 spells CASSDNLAGSNTGELFF. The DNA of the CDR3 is TGTGCCAGCAGTGACAACCTAGCGGGCTCGAACACCGGGGAGCTGTTTTTT.

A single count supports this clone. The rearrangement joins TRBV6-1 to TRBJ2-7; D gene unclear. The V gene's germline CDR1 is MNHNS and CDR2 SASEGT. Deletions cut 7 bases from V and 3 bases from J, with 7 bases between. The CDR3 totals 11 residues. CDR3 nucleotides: TGTGCCAGCATGTCAGACTACGAGCAGTACTTC. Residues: CASMSDYEQYF.

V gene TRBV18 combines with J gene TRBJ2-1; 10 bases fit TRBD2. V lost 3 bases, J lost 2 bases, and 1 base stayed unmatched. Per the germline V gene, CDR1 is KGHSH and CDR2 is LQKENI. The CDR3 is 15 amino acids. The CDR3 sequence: CASSPGLAPYNEQFF. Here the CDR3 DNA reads TGTGCCAGCTCACCGGGACTAGCGCCCTACAATGAGCAGTTCTTC. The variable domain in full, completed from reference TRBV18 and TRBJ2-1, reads NAGVMQNPRHLVRRRGQEARLRCSPMKGHSHVYWYRQLPEEGLKFMVYLQKENIIDESGMPKERFSAEFPKEGPSILRIQQVVRGDSAAYFCASSPGLAPYNEQFFGPGTRLTVL.

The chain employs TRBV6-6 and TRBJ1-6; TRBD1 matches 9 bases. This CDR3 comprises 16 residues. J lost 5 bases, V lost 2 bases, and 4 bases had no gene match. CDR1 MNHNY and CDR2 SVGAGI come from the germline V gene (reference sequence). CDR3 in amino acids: CASSYTRQGDNSPLHF. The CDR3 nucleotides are TGTGCCAGCAGTTACACAAGACAGGGGGATAATTCACCCCTCCACTTT.

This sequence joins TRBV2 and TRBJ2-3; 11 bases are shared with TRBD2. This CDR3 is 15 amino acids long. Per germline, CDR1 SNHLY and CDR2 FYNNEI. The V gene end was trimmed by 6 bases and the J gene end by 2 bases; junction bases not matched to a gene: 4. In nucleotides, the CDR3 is TGTGCCAGCAGCCCGACTAGCGGGACCACAGATACGCAGTATTTT. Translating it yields CASSPTSGTTDTQYF.

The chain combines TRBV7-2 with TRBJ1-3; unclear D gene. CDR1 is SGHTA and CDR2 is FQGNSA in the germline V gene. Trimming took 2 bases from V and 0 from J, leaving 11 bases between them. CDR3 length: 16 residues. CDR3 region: CASSLSGTVSGNTIYF. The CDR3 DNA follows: TGTGCCAGCAGCTTAAGTGGCACCGTCTCTGGAAACACCATATATTTT. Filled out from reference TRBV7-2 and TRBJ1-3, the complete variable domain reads GAGVSQSPSNKVTEKGKDVELRCDPISGHTALYWYRQSLGQGLEFLIYFQGNSAPDKSGLPSDRFSAERTGGSVSTLTIQRTQQEDSAVYLCASSLSGTVSGNTIYFGEGSWLTVV.

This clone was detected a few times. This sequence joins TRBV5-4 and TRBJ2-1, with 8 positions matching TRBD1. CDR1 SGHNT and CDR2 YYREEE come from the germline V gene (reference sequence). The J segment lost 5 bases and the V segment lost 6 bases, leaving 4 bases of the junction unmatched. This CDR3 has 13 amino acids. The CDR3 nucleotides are TGTGCCAGCACCAAGACAGGGGACAATGAGCAGTTCTTC. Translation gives CASTKTGDNEQFF.

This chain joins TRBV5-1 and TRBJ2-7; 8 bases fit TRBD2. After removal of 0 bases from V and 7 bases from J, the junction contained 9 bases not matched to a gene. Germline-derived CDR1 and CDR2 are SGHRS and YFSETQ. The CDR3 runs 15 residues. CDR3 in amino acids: CASSLGRAGGREQYF. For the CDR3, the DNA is TGCGCCAGCAGCTTGGGGCGGGCTGGCGGGAGGGAGCAGTACTTC.

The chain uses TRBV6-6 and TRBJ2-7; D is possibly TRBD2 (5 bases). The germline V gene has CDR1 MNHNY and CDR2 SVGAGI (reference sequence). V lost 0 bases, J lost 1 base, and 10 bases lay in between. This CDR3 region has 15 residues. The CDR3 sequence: CASSYSWEPSYEQYF. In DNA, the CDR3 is TGTGCCAGCAGTTACTCTTGGGAGCCTTCCTACGAGCAGTACTTC.

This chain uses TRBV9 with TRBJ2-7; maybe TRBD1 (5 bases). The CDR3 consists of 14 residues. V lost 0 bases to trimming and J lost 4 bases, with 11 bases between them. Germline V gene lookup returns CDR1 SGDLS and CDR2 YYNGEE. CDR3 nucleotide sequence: TGTGCCAGCAGCGTAGGGTCCAGGGCTTACGAGCAGTACTTC. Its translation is CASSVGSRAYEQYF.

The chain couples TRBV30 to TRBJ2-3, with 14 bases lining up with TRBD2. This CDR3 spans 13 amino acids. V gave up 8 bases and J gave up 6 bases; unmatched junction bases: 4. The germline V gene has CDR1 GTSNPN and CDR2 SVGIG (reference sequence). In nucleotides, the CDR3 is TGTGCCGGGACTAGCGGGAGTGACGATACGCAGTATTTT. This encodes CAGTSGSDDTQYF.

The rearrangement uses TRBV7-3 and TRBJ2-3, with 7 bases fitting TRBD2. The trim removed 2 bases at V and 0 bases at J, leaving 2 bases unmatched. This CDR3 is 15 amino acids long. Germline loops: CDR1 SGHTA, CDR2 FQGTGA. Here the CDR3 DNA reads TGTGCCAGCAGCTTACTAGCGGCAAGCACAGATACGCAGTATTTT. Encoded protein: CASSLLAASTDTQYF.

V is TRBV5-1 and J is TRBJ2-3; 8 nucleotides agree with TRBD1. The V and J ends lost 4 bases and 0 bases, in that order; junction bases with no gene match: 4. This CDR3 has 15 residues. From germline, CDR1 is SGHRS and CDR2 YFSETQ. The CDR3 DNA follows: TGCGCCAGCAGCGATCAGGGGGCCAGCACAGATACGCAGTATTTT. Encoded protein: CASSDQGASTDTQYF.

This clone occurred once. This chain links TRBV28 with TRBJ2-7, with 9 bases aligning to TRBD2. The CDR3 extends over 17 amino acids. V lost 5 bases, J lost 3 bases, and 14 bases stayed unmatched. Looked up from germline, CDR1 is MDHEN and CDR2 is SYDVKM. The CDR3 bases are TGTGCCAGCAGTCGCGGGACTAGCATGTTGTGGGACTACGAGCAGTACTTC. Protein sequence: CASSRGTSMLWDYEQYF.

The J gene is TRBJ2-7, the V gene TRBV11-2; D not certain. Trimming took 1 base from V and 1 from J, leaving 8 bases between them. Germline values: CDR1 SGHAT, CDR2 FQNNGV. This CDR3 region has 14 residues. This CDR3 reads CASSLVEHSYEQYF. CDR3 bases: TGTGCCAGCAGCTTAGTCGAACATTCCTACGAGCAGTACTTC.

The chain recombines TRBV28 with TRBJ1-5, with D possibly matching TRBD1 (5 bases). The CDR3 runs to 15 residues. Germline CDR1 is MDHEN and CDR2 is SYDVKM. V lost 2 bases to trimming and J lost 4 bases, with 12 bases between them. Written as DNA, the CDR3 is TGTGCCAGCAGTTTACCGGGGGGGAGTAATCAGCCCCAGCATTTT. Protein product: CASSLPGGSNQPQHF. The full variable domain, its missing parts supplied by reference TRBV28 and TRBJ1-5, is DVKVTQSSRYLVKRTGEKVFLECVQDMDHENMFWYRQDPGLGLRLIYFSYDVKMKEKGDIPEGYSVSREKKERFSLILESASTNQTSMYLCASSLPGGSNQPQHFGDGTRLSIL.

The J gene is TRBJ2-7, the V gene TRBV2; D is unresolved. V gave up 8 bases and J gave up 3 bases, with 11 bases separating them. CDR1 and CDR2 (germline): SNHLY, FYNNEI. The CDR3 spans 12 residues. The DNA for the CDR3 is TGTGCCAGCGCCGTTAGTAACTACGAGCAGTACTTC. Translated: CASAVSNYEQYF.

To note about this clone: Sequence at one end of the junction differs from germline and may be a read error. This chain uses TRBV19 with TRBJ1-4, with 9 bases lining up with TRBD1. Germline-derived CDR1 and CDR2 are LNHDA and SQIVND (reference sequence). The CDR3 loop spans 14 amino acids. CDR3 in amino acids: CAIKAGQGNGKLFF. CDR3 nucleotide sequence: TGTGCCATCAAGGCTGGACAGGGGAATGGAAAACTGTTTTTT.

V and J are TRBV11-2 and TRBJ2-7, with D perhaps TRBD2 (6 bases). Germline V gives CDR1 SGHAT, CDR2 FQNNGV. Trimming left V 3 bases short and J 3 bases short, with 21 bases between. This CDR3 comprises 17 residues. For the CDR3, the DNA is TGTGCCAGCAGCTTCAGCGGGTCTAAGAGTTATGTCTACGAGCAGTACTTC. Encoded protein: CASSFSGSKSYVYEQYF.